The 19 T cell receptor beta chains reported below all come from one sample, sequenced in a study of blood T cell repertoires in COVID-19. The data were produced by immunoSEQ multiplex PCR, yet TCRdb's version contains in-frame clones alone and is incomplete. The table shows approximately 200,000 clones, with just under 90% occurring only once. The sequenced material came from peripheral blood. These receptors were taken from a man aged 25 to 40 with COVID-19, enrolled during active disease.

This chain uses TRBV25-1 with TRBJ1-1; the D is unclear. CDR1 and CDR2 from the germline V gene are MGHDK and SYGVNS. The CDR3 runs 15 residues. V gave up 4 bases and J gave up 3 bases, with 15 bases separating them. The CDR3 sequence is CASSVSGRRDTEAFF. CDR3 nucleotides: TGTGCCAGCAGTGTTAGCGGGCGCCGGGACACTGAAGCTTTCTTT.

V is TRBV5-6 and J is TRBJ1-1; TRBD1 matches 7 bases. Unmatched junction bases numbered 3, after V lost 3 bases and J lost 1 base. The CDR3 loop spans 14 amino acids. Germline V lookup: CDR1 SGHDT, CDR2 YYEEEE. CDR3 loop: CASSYRQGNTEAFF. The CDR3 nucleotides are TGTGCCAGCAGCTACCGACAGGGGAACACTGAAGCTTTCTTT.

The rearrangement uses TRBV5-4 and TRBJ1-1, with a possible D match to TRBD1 (5 bases). This CDR3 has 13 residues. Germline loops: CDR1 SGHNT, CDR2 YYREEE (reference sequence). V was shortened by 4 bases and J by 3 bases, with 10 bases between the two germline ends. The CDR3 region is CASSRGRDTEAFF. DNA for the CDR3: TGTGCCAGCAGCCGGGGGAGGGACACTGAAGCTTTCTTT.

V usage is TRBV18 and J usage is TRBJ2-7; 16 bases line up with TRBD2. The CDR3 runs 17 residues. Germline V gene sequence: CDR1 KGHSH, CDR2 LQKENI. The V segment lost 3 bases and the J segment 2 bases; nucleotides outside the gene matches: 4. The CDR3 sequence is CASSPPGLAGGPYEQYF. The CDR3 coding sequence is TGTGCCAGCTCACCGCCGGGACTAGCGGGAGGGCCCTACGAGCAGTACTTC.

The rearrangement links TRBV27 to TRBJ2-7; D possibly corresponds to TRBD2 (5 bases). The CDR3 sequence is 16 residues long. From germline, CDR1 is MNHEY and CDR2 SMNVEV (reference sequence). V was pared by 4 bases and J by 5 bases, with 21 bases between. The CDR3 coding sequence is TGTGCCAGCAGTTCCCCCTATCGGGGTGGCGGCAACGAGCAGTACTTC. Translation gives CASSSPYRGGGNEQYF.

In this sample, this clone turned up a few times. The chain couples TRBV6-5 to TRBJ1-2; 8 bases match TRBD1. The CDR3 is 14 residues long. Germline V gene lookup returns CDR1 MNHEY and CDR2 SVGAGI. After removal of 6 bases from V and 11 bases from J, the junction contained 14 bases not matched to a gene. The CDR3 is CASSPRTGPVGYTF. The CDR3 region has the DNA TGTGCCAGCAGCCCGAGGACAGGGCCGGTTGGGTACACCTTC.

This sequence joins TRBV19 and TRBJ2-7; 9 nucleotides line up with TRBD1. The V gene end was trimmed by 5 bases and the J gene end by 0 bases; junction bases not matched to a gene: 5. CDR3 length: 15 amino acids. Germline CDR1 LNHDA, CDR2 SQIVND (reference sequence). The CDR3 here is CASSPGTGISYEQYF. The CDR3 DNA reads as TGTGCCAGTAGTCCCGGGACAGGGATCTCCTACGAGCAGTACTTC.

The rearrangement joins TRBV10-3 to TRBJ2-3; 9 bases fit TRBD1. The V gene's germline CDR1 is ENHRY and CDR2 SYGVKD. Losses at the gene ends were 11 bases for V and 1 base for J; bases not matched to a gene: 13. This CDR3 has 16 residues. The CDR3 DNA follows: TGTGCCGTTCAAGGGGACCGGGACAGGGGCACAGATACGCAGTATTTT. Translated: CAVQGDRDRGTDTQYF.

The chain has TRBV2 and TRBJ2-1; the match to TRBD2 covers 7 bases. Trimming at V came to 3 bases and at J to 2 bases, leaving 1 base not matched to a gene. CDR1 is SNHLY, CDR2 FYNNEI, per germline. The CDR3 is 14 amino acids. The DNA for the CDR3 is TGTGCCAGCAGTGACCTAGCGGCCTACAATGAGCAGTTCTTC. Translation: CASSDLAAYNEQFF.

J is TRBJ2-3 and V is TRBV4-2; 8 bases are a match to TRBD1. Unmatched junction bases numbered 6, after V lost 3 bases and J lost 1 base. The CDR3 totals 16 residues. CDR1 is LGHNA and CDR2 is YNFKEQ in the germline V gene. CDR3 sequence reads: CASSQPPGQGTDTQYF. The CDR3 bases are TGTGCCAGCAGCCAGCCTCCGGGACAGGGCACAGATACGCAGTATTTT.

This CDR3 is CASSLVNSNNSPLHF. In nucleotides, the CDR3 is TGTGCCAGCAGCTTAGTAAACTCGAATAATTCACCCCTCCACTTT. The chain joins TRBV7-9 to TRBJ1-6; D not certain. The CDR3 contains 15 residues. In germline, CDR1 is SEHNR, CDR2 FQNEAQ (reference sequence). Trimming stripped 1 base from V and 5 bases from J, with 9 bases between.

The chain has TRBV19 and TRBJ2-7, with 8 bases matching TRBD1. The V and J ends lost 7 bases and 2 bases, in that order; junction bases with no gene match: 7. Germline V gene sequence: CDR1 LNHDA, CDR2 SQIVND (reference sequence). The CDR3 contains 14 residues. CDR3 residues: CASTDRDKTYEQYF. In DNA, the CDR3 is TGTGCCAGTACGGACAGGGATAAGACCTACGAGCAGTACTTC. Filled out from reference TRBV19 and TRBJ2-7, the complete variable domain reads DGGITQSPKYLFRKEGQNVTLSCEQNLNHDAMYWYRQDPGQGLRLIYYSQIVNDFQKGDIAEGYSVSREKKESFPLTVTSAQKNPTAFYLCASTDRDKTYEQYFGPGTRLTVT.

The chain carries TRBV29-1 and TRBJ1-1; D call uncertain. V dropped 2 bases and J dropped 6 bases, with 13 bases sitting between them. The CDR3 extends over 13 amino acids. From germline, CDR1 is SQVTM and CDR2 ANQGSEA. CDR3 protein: CSVELGRPPEAFF. The CDR3 nucleotides are TGCAGCGTTGAATTAGGCAGGCCCCCTGAAGCTTTCTTT.

This chain links TRBV30 with TRBJ2-2, with 11 bases fitting TRBD2. The germline V gene encodes CDR1 GTSNPN and CDR2 SVGIG (reference sequence). Trimming cost V 3 bases and J 3 bases; bases outside gene matches: 3. The CDR3 contains 15 residues. CDR3 DNA sequence: TGTGCCTGGAGGTCGACTAGCGGGGACACCGGGGAGCTGTTTTTT. Its translation: CAWRSTSGDTGELFF.

The chain joins TRBV7-6 to TRBJ1-4; 7 nucleotides match TRBD1. CDR3 size: 15 residues. CDR1 and CDR2 (germline): SGHVS, FNYEAQ. The trim removed 4 bases at V and 8 bases at J, leaving 10 bases unmatched. CDR3: CASSSARGRGEKLFF. The CDR3, as DNA: TGTGCCAGCAGCTCCGCAAGGGGGCGAGGGGAAAAACTGTTTTTT. The variable domain in full, with the rest retrieved from reference TRBV7-6 and TRBJ1-4, is GAGVSQSPRYKVTKRGQDVALRCDPISGHVSLYWYRQALGQGPEFLTYFNYEAQQDKSGLPNDRFSAERPEGSISTLTIQRTEQRDSAMYRCASSSARGRGEKLFFGSGTQLSVL.

This clone was picked up one time. The chain uses TRBV19 and TRBJ1-2; D not resolved. Germline V gives CDR1 LNHDA, CDR2 SQIVND (reference sequence). The CDR3 has 15 amino acids. Deletions cut 7 bases from V and 1 base from J, with 16 bases between. CDR3 DNA sequence: TGTGCCAGTACCGCCCCCGCAACAGATAACTATGGCTACACCTTC. This codes for CASTAPATDNYGYTF.

In this sample, this clone turned up a few times. The chain combines TRBV18 with TRBJ2-7, with D hard to call. Trimming shortened V by 2 bases and J by 3 bases, and 5 bases separated the two germline ends. This CDR3 is 12 amino acids long. Germline CDR1 is KGHSH and CDR2 is LQKENI. Written as DNA, the CDR3 is TGTGCCAGCTCACCAGCAGGCTACGAGCAGTACTTC. Its protein is CASSPAGYEQYF.

The chain couples TRBV7-2 to TRBJ1-1; 7 bases match TRBD1. The CDR3 extends over 14 amino acids. V lost 5 bases and J lost 2; bases outside the gene matches: 5. CDR1 SGHTA and CDR2 FQGNSA come from the germline V gene. The CDR3 DNA follows: TGTGCCAGCAGCCTCCGGACAGGAAACACTGAAGCTTTCTTT. Translating gives CASSLRTGNTEAFF.

V gene TRBV15 combines with J gene TRBJ1-5; TRBD1 might be the D (6 bases). CDR1 LNHNV and CDR2 YYDKDF come from the germline V gene (reference sequence). The CDR3 length is 15 residues. V lost 1 base and J 7 bases, leaving 14 bases between the germline ends. CDR3 loop: CATSRGNREGQPQHF. As DNA, the CDR3 is TGTGCCACCAGCAGAGGGAACAGGGAAGGACAGCCCCAGCATTTT.